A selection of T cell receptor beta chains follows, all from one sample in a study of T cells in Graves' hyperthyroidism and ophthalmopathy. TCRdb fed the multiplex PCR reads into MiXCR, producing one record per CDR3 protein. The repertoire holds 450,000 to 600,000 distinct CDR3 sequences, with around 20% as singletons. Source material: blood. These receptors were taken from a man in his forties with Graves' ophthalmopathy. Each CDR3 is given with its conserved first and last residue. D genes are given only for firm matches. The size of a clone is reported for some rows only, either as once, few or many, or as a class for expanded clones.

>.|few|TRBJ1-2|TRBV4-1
CASSQDQRGWDGYTF
TGCGCCAGCAGCCAAGATCAACGGGGATGGGATGGCTACACCTTC
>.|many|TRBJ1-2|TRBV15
CATSRGGQGYGYTF
TGTGCCACCAGCAGAGGCGGTCAGGGCTATGGCTACACCTTC
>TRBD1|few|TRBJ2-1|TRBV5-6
CASSLKGQGSNEQFF
TGTGCCAGCAGCTTGAAAGGACAGGGGAGTAACGAGCAGTTCTTC
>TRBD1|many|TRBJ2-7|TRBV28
CASSFRPGGISYEQYF
TGTGCCAGCAGTTTCCGTCCAGGGGGCATATCCTACGAGCAGTACTTC
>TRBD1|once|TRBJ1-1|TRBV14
CASSLGTGAIQAFF
TGTGCCAGCAGCCTCGGGACAGGGGCTATCCAAGCTTTCTTT
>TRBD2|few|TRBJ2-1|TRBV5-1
CASSPDSGRATSSYNEQFF
TGCGCCAGCAGCCCTGATAGCGGGAGGGCGACGAGCTCCTACAATGAGCAGTTCTTC
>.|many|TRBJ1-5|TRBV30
CAWSFNSGSNQPQHF
TGTGCCTGGAGTTTCAACTCGGGTAGCAATCAGCCCCAGCATTTT
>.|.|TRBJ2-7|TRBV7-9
CASSLSWTAYEQYF
TGTGCCAGCAGCCTTAGCTGGACCGCCTACGAGCAGTACTTC
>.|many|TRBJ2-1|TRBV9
CASSVGHYSNNEQFF
TGTGCCAGCAGCGTAGGGCATTATAGCAACAATGAGCAGTTCTTC
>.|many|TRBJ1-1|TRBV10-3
CAISVGHVNTEAFF
TGTGCCATCAGTGTAGGACACGTGAACACTGAAGCTTTCTTT
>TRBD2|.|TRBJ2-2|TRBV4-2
CASSQGLRGRHTGELFF
TGTGCCAGCAGCCAAGGCCTTCGCGGGAGGCACACCGGGGAGCTGTTTTTT
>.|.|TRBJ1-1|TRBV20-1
CSASRPTGTNTEAFF
TGCAGTGCTTCCCGACCCACTGGGACGAACACTGAAGCTTTCTTT
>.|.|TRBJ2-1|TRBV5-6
CASSLAGAQNEQFF
TGTGCCAGCAGCTTGGCCGGGGCCCAAAATGAGCAGTTCTTC
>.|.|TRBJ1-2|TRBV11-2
CASSSTGSGYGYTF
TGTGCCAGCAGCTCGACAGGTTCGGGCTATGGCTACACCTTC
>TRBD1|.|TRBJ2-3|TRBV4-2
CASSQDPTGGGTDTQYF
TGTGCCAGCAGCCAAGATCCTACAGGGGGCGGCACAGATACGCAGTATTTT
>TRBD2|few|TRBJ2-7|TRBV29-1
CSVIPAAGGEQYF
TGCAGCGTTATCCCCGCGGCCGGGGGGGAGCAGTACTTC
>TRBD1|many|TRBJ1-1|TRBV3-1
CASSGRDRFRTEAFF
TGTGCCAGCAGCGGGAGGGACAGGTTTAGGACTGAAGCTTTCTTT
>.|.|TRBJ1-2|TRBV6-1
CASSEATGRSSYGYTF
TGTGCCAGCAGTGAAGCGACGGGCAGGTCCTCCTATGGCTACACCTTC
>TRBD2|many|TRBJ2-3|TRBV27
CASSSLAGITDTQYF
TGTGCCAGCAGTTCTTTAGCGGGGATCACAGATACGCAGTATTTT
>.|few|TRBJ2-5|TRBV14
CASSQDLVETQYF
TGTGCCAGCAGCCAAGATCTGGTGGAGACCCAGTACTTC
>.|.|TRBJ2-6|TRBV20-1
CSAASGANVLTF
TGCAGTGCGGCTTCTGGGGCCAACGTCCTGACTTTC
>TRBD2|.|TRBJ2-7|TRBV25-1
CASSSGSGYEQYF
TGTGCCAGCAGTAGCGGGAGTGGGTACGAGCAGTACTTC
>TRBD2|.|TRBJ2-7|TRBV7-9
CASSFKPGGRTPYEQYF
TGTGCCAGCAGCTTTAAACCGGGCGGGAGAACTCCCTACGAGCAGTACTTC
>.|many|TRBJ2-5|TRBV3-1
CASSQDYGVETQYF
TGTGCCAGCAGCCAAGATTACGGGGTAGAGACCCAGTACTTC
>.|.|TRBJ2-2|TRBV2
CASRGLYTGELFF
TGTGCCAGCAGGGGACTCTACACCGGGGAGCTGTTTTTT
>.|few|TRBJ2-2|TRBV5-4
CASSPRQRIASGELFF
TGTGCCAGCAGCCCCCGGCAAAGGATCGCCTCCGGGGAGCTGTTTTTT
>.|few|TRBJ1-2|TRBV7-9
CASSLGGDYTF
TGTGCCAGCAGCTTAGGTGGAGACTACACCTTC
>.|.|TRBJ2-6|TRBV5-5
CASSVGANGANVLTF
TGTGCCAGCAGCGTGGGGGCGAATGGGGCCAACGTCCTGACTTTC
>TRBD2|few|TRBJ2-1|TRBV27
CASSLSSGGDSYNEQFF
TGTGCCAGCAGTTTATCCAGCGGGGGGGATAGTTACAATGAGCAGTTCTTC
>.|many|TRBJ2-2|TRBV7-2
CASSAQEFYTGELFF
TGTGCCAGCAGCGCCCAGGAGTTCTACACCGGGGAGCTGTTTTTT
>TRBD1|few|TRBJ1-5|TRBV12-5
CASGLVHLGTGNNQPQHF
TGTGCTAGTGGTTTGGTACATTTGGGGACAGGAAACAATCAGCCCCAGCATTTT
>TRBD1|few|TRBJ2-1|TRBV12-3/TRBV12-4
CASSSGQGAGGSYNEQFF
TGTGCCAGCAGTTCGGGACAGGGGGCCGGAGGCTCCTACAATGAGCAGTTCTTC
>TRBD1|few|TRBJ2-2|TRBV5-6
CASSFRRQGVGTGELFF
TGTGCCAGCAGCTTTCGTCGACAGGGAGTTGGTACCGGGGAGCTGTTTTTT
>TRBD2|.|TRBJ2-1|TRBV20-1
CSARDSGTSGRKDNEQFF
TGCAGTGCTAGAGACTCCGGGACTAGCGGGAGAAAGGACAATGAGCAGTTCTTC
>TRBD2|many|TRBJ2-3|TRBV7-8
CASSLVGLAGVGTQYF
TGTGCCAGCAGCTTAGTTGGACTAGCGGGAGTAGGTACGCAGTATTTT
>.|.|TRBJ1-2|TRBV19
CASTKMEGEGYTF
TGTGCCAGTACAAAAATGGAGGGGGAAGGCTACACCTTC
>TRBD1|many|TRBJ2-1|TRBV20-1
CSARSAGTGGYEQFF
TGCAGTGCTAGATCCGCCGGGACAGGGGGGTATGAGCAGTTCTTC
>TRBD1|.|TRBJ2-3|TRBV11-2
CASSPGQGQLRSTDTQYF
TGTGCCAGCAGTCCGGGACAGGGACAACTTAGAAGCACAGATACGCAGTATTTT
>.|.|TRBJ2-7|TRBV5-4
CASSLEADEQYF
TGTGCCAGCAGCTTGGAAGCTGACGAGCAGTACTTC
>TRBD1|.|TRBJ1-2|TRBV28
CASMSGQGVRGYTF
TGTGCCAGCATGTCGGGACAGGGGGTGAGGGGCTACACCTTC
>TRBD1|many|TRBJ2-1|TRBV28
CASSWDRAALKFF
TGTGCCAGCAGTTGGGACAGGGCAGCTCTTAAGTTCTTC
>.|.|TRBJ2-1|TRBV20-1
CSAAPAPNEQFF
TGCAGTGCTGCCCCTGCTCCCAATGAGCAGTTCTTC
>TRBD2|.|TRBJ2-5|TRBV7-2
CASSVGGGGETQYF
TGTGCCAGCAGCGTGGGGGGGGGGGGGGAGACCCAGTACTTC
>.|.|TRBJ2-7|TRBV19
CASSVKVVDYEQYF
TGTGCCAGTAGCGTTAAGGTGGTGGACTACGAGCAGTACTTC
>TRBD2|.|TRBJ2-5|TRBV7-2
CASSLEFGIAGQETQYF
TGTGCCAGCAGCTTAGAATTTGGGATAGCGGGGCAAGAGACCCAGTACTTC
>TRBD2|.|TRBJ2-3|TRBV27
CASSYPTSGEGTDTQYF
TGTGCCAGCAGTTACCCTACTAGCGGGGAGGGCACAGATACGCAGTATTTT
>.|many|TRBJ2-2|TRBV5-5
CASSFQGFAGELFF
TGTGCCAGCAGCTTCCAGGGTTTCGCCGGGGAGCTGTTTTTT
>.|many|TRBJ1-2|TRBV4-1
CASSQPMEGHYGYTF
TGCGCCAGCAGCCAACCTATGGAAGGACACTATGGCTACACCTTC
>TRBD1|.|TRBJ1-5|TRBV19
CASSDRQGASGQPQHF
TGTGCCAGTAGTGACAGACAGGGGGCGAGCGGTCAGCCCCAGCATTTT
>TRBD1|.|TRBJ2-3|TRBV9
CASSVGTGGFADTQYF
TGTGCCAGCAGCGTAGGGACAGGGGGCTTTGCAGATACGCAGTATTTT
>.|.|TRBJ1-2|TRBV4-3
CASSQEGAGGSYTF
TGCGCCAGCAGCCAAGAGGGAGCAGGAGGCAGCTACACCTTC
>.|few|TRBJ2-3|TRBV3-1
CASSQRTDSRTDTQYF
TGTGCCAGCAGCCAGAGGACTGACAGCCGCACAGATACGCAGTATTTT